This TCR beta chain was sequenced in a study of blood T cell repertoires in COVID-19. For the study at large: Sample material is recorded as cDNA or gDNA derived from T cells, B-cell-depleted T cells, or PBMCs.

With 5 bases removed from V and 10 bases from J, the gap between germline ends came to 15 bases. This CDR3 is 12 amino acids long. Original analysis: Estimation of nucleated cell counts was performed using reference gene primer amplification. Clones were read by immunoSEQ multiplex PCR, and TCRdb kept only the in-frame ones, dropping some. The D gene and trimming were derived from the DNA, and the V and J assignments and clone size from that table. The sample carries fewer than 400,000 clones, approximately 88% recorded once. Self-reported history from a screening survey and questionnaire set each donor's cohort. Cohort 3 donors were reported recovered after two negative PCRs, clearance, or symptom resolution. This clone was found once.

The receptor was derived from a woman younger than 30 who had recovered from COVID-19. The sequencing input was PBMCs or T cells enriched from blood (not recorded which). This chain uses TRBV12-3 or TRBV12-4 with TRBJ2-7; tentative D call: TRBD1 (6 bases). CDR3: CASSGGRVPQYF. The CDR3 nucleotides read TGTGCCAGCAGTGGGGGCAGGGTCCCCCAGTACTTC.